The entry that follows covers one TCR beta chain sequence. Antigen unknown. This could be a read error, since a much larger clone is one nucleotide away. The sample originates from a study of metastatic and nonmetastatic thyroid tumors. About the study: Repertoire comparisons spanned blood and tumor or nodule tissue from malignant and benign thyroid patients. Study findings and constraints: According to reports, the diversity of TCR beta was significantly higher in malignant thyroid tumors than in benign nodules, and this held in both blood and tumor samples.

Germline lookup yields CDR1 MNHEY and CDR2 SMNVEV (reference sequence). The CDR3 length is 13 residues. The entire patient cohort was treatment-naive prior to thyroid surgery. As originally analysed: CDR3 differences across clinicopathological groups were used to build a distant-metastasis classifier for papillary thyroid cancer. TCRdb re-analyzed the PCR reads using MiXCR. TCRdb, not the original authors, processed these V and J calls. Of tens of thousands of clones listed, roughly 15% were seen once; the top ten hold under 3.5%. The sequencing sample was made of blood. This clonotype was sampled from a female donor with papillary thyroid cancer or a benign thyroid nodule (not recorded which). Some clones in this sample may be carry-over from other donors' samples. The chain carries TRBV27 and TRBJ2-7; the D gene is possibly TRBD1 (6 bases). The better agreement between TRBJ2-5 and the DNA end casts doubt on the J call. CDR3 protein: CASMGHLQETQYF. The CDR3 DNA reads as TGTGCCAGCATGGGACATTTACAAGAGACCCAGTACTTC.